This TCR beta chain was obtained from a study of T cells after posttransplantation cyclophosphamide. This clone was observed many times. What it binds is unknown. A marrow graft followed busulfan-fludarabine conditioning, with cyclophosphamide on days +3 and +4. The protocol was immunoSEQ multiplex PCR, while the TCRdb copy is restricted to in-frame clones and leaves out a portion. The sample yields 24,000 or so clones, without any singletons. Study outcomes and limitations: Later blood repertoires were often dominated by clones from the donor CD8+ memory compartment. Tissue-infiltrating T cells from skin or gut overlapped little with blood T cells.

V was cut by 0 bases and J by 1 base, with 7 bases left in between. Germline CDR1 is SGDLS and CDR2 is YYNGEE. The CDR3 contains 14 residues. The chain joins TRBV9 to TRBJ1-1; D is uncertain. The TCR sequence derives from a young adult male patient who received an allogeneic stem cell transplant from a related donor, was CMV-positive, and had no GVHD. A share of the T cells may be of graft donor origin. Source: PBMCs, taken after allogeneic stem cell transplant with posttransplant cyclophosphamide. This chain's CDR3 is CASSVATRNTEAFF. The CDR3 nucleotides read TGTGCCAGCAGCGTAGCTACTAGGAACACTGAAGCTTTCTTT.